These T cell receptor beta chains were read from a single sample in a study of metastatic and nonmetastatic thyroid tumors. Via MiXCR, TCRdb re-called the PCR reads. The sample lists roughly 20,000 clones, about 16% seen once, with 20% to 25% in the top ten. Sequenced material: blood. The source of these receptors is a male donor with papillary thyroid cancer or a benign thyroid nodule (not recorded which). Some clones in this sample may be carry-over from other donors' samples. CDR3s include the opening cysteine and the closing phenylalanine or tryptophan. Each record gives: V gene, clone size, J gene, D gene, CDR3 DNA, CDR3 protein. A D gene is named only where the DNA matches it firmly. Size is omitted from some rows. Given values are once, few, many or a class for expanded clones.

>TRBV9|many|TRBJ2-7|-
TGTGCCAGCAGCGTAGGGGGCGGGACCACGGTCGAGCAGTACTTC
CASSVGGGTTVEQYF
>TRBV2|medium-sized|TRBJ1-1|-
TGTGCCAGCAGTGAAATCAGGCAGATCACTGAAGCTTTCTTT
CASSEIRQITEAFF
>TRBV3-1|many|TRBJ1-6|-
TGTGCCAGCAGCCTTCTGGGACCTAATTCACCCCTCCACTTT
CASSLLGPNSPLHF
>TRBV2|many|TRBJ2-7|TRBD2
TGTGCCAGCAAGGTTGGCGGGAGCGCGGGCGAGCAGTACTTC
CASKVGGSAGEQYF
>TRBV6-1|few|TRBJ1-5|-
TGTGCCAGCAGGGAGGGTTCCTCGGGCAATCAGCCCCAGCATTTT
CASREGSSGNQPQHF
>TRBV3-1|many|TRBJ2-7|-
TGTGCCAGCAGTCTGAGTGACGAGCAGTACTTC
CASSLSDEQYF
>TRBV24-1|medium-sized|TRBJ2-7|TRBD2
TGTGCCACCAGTGATAAGGCGGGAGAATCCTTCGAGCAGTACTTC
CATSDKAGESFEQYF
>TRBV5-8|many|TRBJ1-1|-
TGTGCCAGCAGCTTTCAATACTACACTGAAGCTTTCTTT
CASSFQYYTEAFF
>TRBV2|many|TRBJ1-5|-
TGTGCCAGCAGTGAGGGTAGGGGGGAGAATCAGCCCCAGCATTTT
CASSEGRGENQPQHF
>TRBV19|medium-sized|TRBJ2-7|-
TGTGCCAGTCTCGACGAGCAGTACTTC
CASLDEQYF
>TRBV7-6|-|TRBJ2-7|-
TGTTCCAGCATCCCCGAGGCGGCCCCCGCCTACGAGCAGTACTTT
CSSIPEAAPAYEQYF
>TRBV30|once|TRBJ1-4|-
TGTGCCTGGAGCCCGGGAAGGCGTGAAAAACTGTTTTTT
CAWSPGRREKLFF
>TRBV27|few|TRBJ1-6|TRBD1
TGTGACAGCAGTTTAATGGGGACAGGGGAGTCATCAGCCCTCCACTTT
CDSSLMGTGESSALHF
>TRBV6-4|few|TRBJ2-1|-
TGTGCCAGCAGCGAGGGGTGCTCGGCCAATGATCAGTTCTTC
CASSEGCSANDQFF
>TRBV9|many|TRBJ1-1|-
TGTGCCAGCAGCCCCTCAGCGGGGGTGTCGGCCGAAGCTTTCTTT
CASSPSAGVSAEAFF
>TRBV12-3/TRBV12-4|many|TRBJ2-5|-
TGTGCCAGCAGTTTTGGGGGTTACCAAGAGACCCAGTACTTC
CASSFGGYQETQYF
>TRBV6-1|medium-sized|TRBJ1-1|TRBD1
TGTGCAGCCCAGGGGGGGCTGGACACTGAAGCTTTCTTT
CAAQGGLDTEAFF
>TRBV7-6|-|TRBJ2-7|-
TGTGCCAGCAGCCCCCGCGGAGGAACTACCTACGAGCAGTACTTC
CASSPRGGTTYEQYF
>TRBV19|medium-sized|TRBJ2-7|TRBD1
TGTGCCAGTAGCGGGGACAGCTACGAGCAGTACTTC
CASSGDSYEQYF
>TRBV20-1|many|TRBJ1-1|-
TGCAGTGCTAGAGTCTCACCATCGACAGTCAACACTGAAGCTTTCTTT
CSARVSPSTVNTEAFF
>TRBV19|medium-sized|TRBJ2-2|TRBD1
TGTGCCAGTAGTACCGGACAGGACACCGGGGAGCTGTTTTTT
CASSTGQDTGELFF
>TRBV6-1|-|TRBJ1-1|TRBD1
TGTGCCAGCAGGCCCGACAGACAGGGGGCGGAGACTGAAGCTTTCTTT
CASRPDRQGAETEAFF
>TRBV9|many|TRBJ1-1|-
TGTGCCAGCAGCCCCCGTGGTTTGGATGCGGGGGAGCAGGCGGCAGCTTTCTTT
CASSPRGLDAGEQAAAFF
>TRBV30|many|TRBJ1-2|-
TGTGCCTGGGGGCAGAACTATGGCTACACCTTC
CAWGQNYGYTF
>TRBV15|many|TRBJ2-1|TRBD1
TGTGCCACCAGCCCGGACAGGCACAATGAGCAGTTCTTC
CATSPDRHNEQFF
>TRBV11-2|-|TRBJ2-2|TRBD2
TGTGCCAGCAGTTCCGTCTGCGGGAGAGTCACCGGGGAGCTGCTTTTT
CASSSVCGRVTGELLF
>TRBV14|many|TRBJ1-6|-
TGTGCCAGCAGCCAAGATTGGAATTCACCCCTCCACTTT
CASSQDWNSPLHF
>TRBV29-1|many|TRBJ2-5|-
TGCAGCGTTGGGTCCCGGGAGACCCAGTACTTC
CSVGSRETQYF
>TRBV20-1|many|TRBJ2-1|TRBD2
TGCAGTGCGCAAAAACCGGGTCCTCCGGGACTAGCGGGAGGGCCTTGGTACAATGAGCAGTTCTTC
CSAQKPGPPGLAGGPWYNEQFF
>TRBV29-1|many|TRBJ1-1|TRBD1
TGCAGCGTCGAAGGGGGCAAGGACACTGAAGCTTTCTTT
CSVEGGKDTEAFF
>TRBV20-1|-|TRBJ1-2|TRBD1
TGCAGTGCTAGCCCGACAGAACAGGGGGCGAGGGGCTACACCTTC
CSASPTEQGARGYTF
>TRBV20-1|-|TRBJ1-2|-
TGCAGTGCTTACCGACCGGTTAACTATGGCTACACCTTC
CSAYRPVNYGYTF
>TRBV27|many|TRBJ1-5|-
TGTGCCAGCAGTTTAACCCCTATGGGCAATCAGCCCCAGCATTTT
CASSLTPMGNQPQHF
>TRBV3-1|many|TRBJ2-2|TRBD2
TGTGCCAGCAGCCAAAACCCCGGACTAGTTTATTCCGGGGAGCTGTTTTTT
CASSQNPGLVYSGELFF
>TRBV5-5|many|TRBJ1-4|-
TGTGCCAGCAGCTTGATGCCAAGAACTAATGAAAAACTGTTTTTT
CASSLMPRTNEKLFF
>TRBV6-5|-|TRBJ1-1|-
TGTGCCACCTTGAACACTGAAGCTTTCTTT
CATLNTEAFF
>TRBV6-1|many|TRBJ1-6|-
TGTGCCAGCAGTTTGAGCCAGTCTCTTAATTCACCCCTCCACTTT
CASSLSQSLNSPLHF
>TRBV9|-|TRBJ2-3|TRBD2
TGTGCCAGCAGCGTAGTTGCGGGAGGGGCAGATACGCAGTATTTT
CASSVVAGGADTQYF
>TRBV7-9|many|TRBJ1-2|-
TGTGCCAGCACCCTTTCGGCGGCTAACTATGGCTACACCTTC
CASTLSAANYGYTF
>TRBV28|many|TRBJ2-1|TRBD1
TGTGCCAGCAGTTCCACCGGACAGGGCGGGTACAATGAGCAGTTCTTC
CASSSTGQGGYNEQFF
>TRBV5-1|once|TRBJ2-2|-
TGCGCCGGCAGCTTGGCAGTAGGGAATACGGTGACCGGGGAGCTGTTTTTT
CAGSLAVGNTVTGELFF
>TRBV28|many|TRBJ1-1|-
TGTGCCAGCAGTTTAATGCACCGGCACACTGAAGCTTTCTTT
CASSLMHRHTEAFF
>TRBV12-3/TRBV12-4|medium-sized|TRBJ2-1|-
TGTGCCAGCAGACTAGGGCTAGCGTCTTACAATGAGCAGTTCTTC
CASRLGLASYNEQFF
>TRBV28|medium-sized|TRBJ1-2|-
TGTGCCAGCAGTTCCCACAGGTACACCAGTTCCTTTGGCTACACCTTC
CASSSHRYTSSFGYTF
>TRBV28|-|TRBJ1-2|-
TGTGCCAGCAGGGAGGGTGTTGGCTCGGGGGGCTACACCTTC
CASREGVGSGGYTF
>TRBV4-2|many|TRBJ2-2|TRBD2
TGTGCCAGCAGCCAAGGGGATCTAGCGGGGGGGCGGACCGGGGAGCTGTTTTTT
CASSQGDLAGGRTGELFF
>TRBV2|few|TRBJ2-7|-
TGTGCCAGCAGTGAGGGAACTAGATCCTATGAGCAGTACTTC
CASSEGTRSYEQYF
>TRBV7-8|-|TRBJ1-1|TRBD1
TGTGCCAGCAGGCGAACCGGGACAGTAGTAGCCAACACTGAAGCTTTCTTT
CASRRTGTVVANTEAFF
>TRBV20-1|many|TRBJ2-7|-
TGCAGTGCTCCGGATTCCAGGGGTTTCTCCTACGAGCAGTACTTC
CSAPDSRGFSYEQYF
>TRBV12-3/TRBV12-4|medium-sized|TRBJ2-2|-
TGTGCCAGCAGCATTAGGACATTGAACACCGGGGAGCTGTTTTTT
CASSIRTLNTGELFF
>TRBV5-4|-|TRBJ2-5|-
TGTGCCAGCAGCTCCGCCCGACAGACCATAAGGGGGCAAGAGACCCAGTACTTC
CASSSARQTIRGQETQYF
>TRBV5-1|few|TRBJ2-3|-
TGCGCCAGCAGCTTGGAGGCATGGTTCACAGATACGCAGTATTTT
CASSLEAWFTDTQYF
>TRBV7-9|many|TRBJ2-1|-
TGTGCCAGCAGCTTAAGTTTGGCGAGCTCCTACAATGAGCAGTTCTTC
CASSLSLASSYNEQFF
>TRBV13|many|TRBJ2-5|-
TGTGCCAGCAGCTTGGGACAAGAGACCCAGTACTTC
CASSLGQETQYF
>TRBV27|few|TRBJ2-7|TRBD2
TGTGCCAGCAGAATAGCGGGAGGGAGAGAGCAGTACTTC
CASRIAGGREQYF
>TRBV20-1|many|TRBJ2-5|TRBD2
TGCAGTGCTAGAACGACACGGACTAGCGGGAGGAGCTCTGGAGAGACCCAGTACTTC
CSARTTRTSGRSSGETQYF
>TRBV2|few|TRBJ1-2|-
TGTGCCAGCAGTTACAGCAGCTACACCTTC
CASSYSSYTF